This passage covers 20 T cell receptor beta chains from one sample sequenced in a study of T cells in women clearing cervical HPV infection. Assay: immunoSEQ multiplex PCR; the TCRdb copy retains only in-frame clones and omits some. Here the sample table reports some 30,000 clones. Sample: blood buffy coat. The receptors were gathered from a woman aged 18-70 years with a cervical HPV16 infection that either progressed to CIN3+ or cleared (not recorded which).

Details on this clone: With the read ending 3 residues before the CDR3 end, the germline J gene is used to fill in that end. The chain is built from TRBV7-9 and TRBJ1-2, with TRBD1 matching over 8 bases. This CDR3 is 14 amino acids long. Germline lookup yields CDR1 SEHNR and CDR2 FQNEAQ (reference sequence). The CDR3 reads CASSLSPGTGDYTF. The CDR3 DNA, read in part, is TGTGCCAGCAGCTTATCCCCGGGGACAGGCGAC.

Turning to this clone: The read gets to within 3 residues of the CDR3 end, and the germline J gene fills in the rest. The V and J genes are TRBV28 and TRBJ2-7; maybe TRBD1 (5 bases). This CDR3 has 13 amino acids. V shed 1 base and J shed 5 bases, with 9 bases lying between them. Germline V gene sequence: CDR1 MDHEN, CDR2 SYDVKM. The CDR3 bases that were read are TGTGCCAGCAGTTTATCCCTCAGGGACGAG. It specifies CASSLSLRDE. In full, the CDR3 reads CASSLSLRDEQYF.

The CDR3: CASSPQGGDSPLHF. CDR3 bases read: TGTGCCAGCAGTCCACAGGGGGGAGATTCACCC. The V call is TRBV12-3 or TRBV12-4, the J call TRBJ1-6, with TRBD1 identical over 8 bases. The missing CDR3 end, 3 residues past where the read stops, is filled in from the germline J gene. This CDR3 is 14 amino acids long. After removal of 5 bases from V and 8 bases from J, the junction contained 5 bases not matched to a gene.

Worth noting for this clone: The CDR3 end lies 3 residues beyond the end of the read and is filled in from the germline J gene. J is TRBJ1-1 and V is TRBV2, with a weak D call TRBD1 (6 bases). V was shortened by 2 bases and J by 0 bases, with 13 bases between the two germline ends. CDR3 length: 16 residues. Germline V CDR1 and CDR2: SNHLY, FYNNEI. CDR3 DNA, as far as it was read: TGTGCCAGCAGTGAAAGCAGGGGTTCAATGAACACTGAA. Translating gives CASSESRGSMNTE. The CDR3 reads in full as CASSESRGSMNTEAFF. The variable domain in full, completed from reference TRBV2 and TRBJ1-1, reads EPEVTQTPSHQVTQMGQEVILRCVPISNHLYFYWYRQILGQKVEFLVSFYNNEISEKSEIFDDQFSVERPDGSNFTLKIRSTKLEDSAMYFCASSESRGSMNTEAFFGQGTRLTVV.

A remark on this clone: The read terminates 3 residues ahead of where the CDR3 ends, so the germline J gene completes it. The chain recombines TRBV7-3 with TRBJ1-2; TRBD1 matches 7 bases. CDR1 and CDR2 (germline): SGHTA, FQGTGA. V shed 0 bases, J shed 7 bases, and the junction held 5 bases outside the gene matches. The CDR3 covers 14 residues. CDR3 protein: CASSLTGGQGGYTF. The DNA read from the CDR3 is TGTGCCAGCAGCTTAACAGGGGGCCAAGGTGGC. The whole variable domain, remainder taken from reference TRBV7-3 and TRBJ1-2, is GAGVSQTPSNKVTEKGKYVELRCDPISGHTALYWYRQSLGQGPEFLIYFQGTGAADDSGLPNDRFFAVRPEGSVSTLKIQRTERGDSAVYLCASSLTGGQGGYTFGSGTRLTVV.

On this clone itself: The missing CDR3 end, 3 residues past where the read stops, is filled in from the germline J gene. This rearrangement joins TRBV7-3 to TRBJ1-2; 8 bases match TRBD1. The CDR3 is 14 residues long. CDR1 SGHTA and CDR2 FQGTGA come from the germline V gene. J was trimmed by 6 bases and V by 1 base; bases with no gene match: 4. The CDR3 sequence is CASSLNHRGDGYTF. The covered CDR3 bases are TGTGCCAGCAGCTTAAATCACAGGGGGGATGGC.

This clone is labeled medium-sized based on frequency. The sequence runs out 3 residues before the end of the CDR3; the remainder is reconstructed from the germline J gene. V is TRBV28 and J is TRBJ2-7; 10 bases fit TRBD2. The germline gives CDR1 MDHEN, CDR2 SYDVKM. V trimming: 2 bases; J trimming: 5 bases; junction bases outside the gene matches: 9. The CDR3 extends over 16 amino acids. Partial CDR3 DNA: TGTGCCAGCAGTTTAGGGTCTAGCGGGAGCCCCAACGAG. Its translation: CASSLGSSGSPNE. The full CDR3 is CASSLGSSGSPNEQYF.

Worth noting for this clone: Read sequence stops 3 residues before the CDR3 end, and the germline J gene provides the missing end. The chain has TRBV6-2 or TRBV6-3 and TRBJ2-7; 15 bases are shared with TRBD2. Germline values: CDR1 MNHEY, CDR2 SVGEGT. J lost 3 bases, V lost 2 bases, and 5 bases had no gene match. CDR3 length: 17 residues. The part of the CDR3 DNA that was read is TGTGCCAGCAGTTACGGGACTAGCGGGGGGCGGCTCTACGAG. Amino acids: CASSYGTSGGRLYE. The whole CDR3 is CASSYGTSGGRLYEQYF.

About this clone itself: Read sequence stops 3 residues before the CDR3 end, and the germline J gene provides the missing end. The V and J genes are TRBV5-4 and TRBJ2-3; 11 bases align to TRBD2. V was clipped by 4 bases and J by 0 bases; unmatched bases: 4. The germline V gene has CDR1 SGHNT and CDR2 YYREEE (reference sequence). CDR3 length equals 16 residues. The sequenced CDR3 bases are TGTGCCAGCAGCATGGGACTAGCGGTTAGCACAGATACG. Translation: CASSMGLAVSTDT. The complete CDR3 protein is CASSMGLAVSTDTQYF.

On this clone: The sequence runs out 3 residues before the end of the CDR3; the remainder is reconstructed from the germline J gene. The chain has TRBV7-2 and TRBJ2-7; a possible D gene is TRBD2 (5 bases). This CDR3 has 15 residues. Trimming cost V 4 bases and J 2 bases, with 15 bases left between them. Germline V gives CDR1 SGHTA, CDR2 FQGNSA. CDR3 DNA (partial): TGTGCCAGCAGCTCCGCCTCCACTAGAACCTACGAG. This translates into CASSSASTRTYE. The CDR3 as a whole reads CASSSASTRTYEQYF.

To note about this clone: The read is 3 residues too short to cover the CDR3 end, so that end is filled in from the germline J gene. The chain carries TRBV10-3 and TRBJ1-1, with a possible D match to TRBD1 (5 bases). The germline CDR1 and CDR2 sequences are ENHRY and SYGVKD. This CDR3 has 13 amino acids. V was trimmed by 7 bases and J by 3 bases, leaving 12 bases between them. The CDR3 region is CAIKLREHTEAFF. Partial CDR3 DNA: TGTGCCATCAAACTCAGGGAACACACTGAA.

Concerning this clone itself: The observed sequence ends 3 residues before the CDR3 terminus, with the missing tail filled in from the germline J gene. The chain combines TRBV20-1 with TRBJ2-4; 10 positions match TRBD1. Per germline, CDR1 DFQATT and CDR2 SNEGSKA (reference sequence). V lost 3 bases and J lost 2; bases outside the gene matches: 4. This CDR3 is built from 15 residues. CDR3 DNA (partial): TGCAGTGCTAGTCGACAGGGGGCAACCAAAAACATT. This encodes CSASRQGATKNI. The CDR3 in its entirety is CSASRQGATKNIQYF.

Concerning this clone: Coverage ceases 3 residues before the CDR3 finishes, and the germline J gene fills in the end. The rearrangement links TRBV29-1 to TRBJ1-1; 9 nucleotides align to TRBD1. V trimming: 4 bases; J trimming: 4 bases; junction bases outside the gene matches: 10. Germline CDR1 SQVTM, CDR2 ANQGSEA. The length of the CDR3 is 15 residues. The covered CDR3 bases are TGCAGCGTTGGGATCGCCGGGACAGGGAGCACTGAA. Translating it yields CSVGIAGTGSTE. The complete CDR3 protein is CSVGIAGTGSTEAFF.

Comments on this clone: The read terminates 3 residues before the CDR3 end, so the remaining end is supplied by the germline J gene. The V call is TRBV7-2, the J call TRBJ2-7, with 9 bases fitting TRBD2. Germline V gives CDR1 SGHTA, CDR2 FQGNSA. The V segment lost 5 bases and the J segment 4 bases; nucleotides outside the gene matches: 9. The CDR3 has 15 residues. The part of the CDR3 DNA that was read is TGTGCCAGCAGCCCCCAGGCGACTAGCGGTTACGAG. As protein: CASSPQATSGYE. The whole CDR3 is CASSPQATSGYEQYF.

Turning to this clone: The DNA ends 3 residues before the CDR3 does, and the rest of the CDR3 is filled in from the germline J gene. The V call is TRBV7-9, the J call TRBJ2-4; 9 bases map to TRBD1. The CDR3 totals 14 residues. Germline V gene lookup returns CDR1 SEHNR and CDR2 FQNEAQ (reference sequence). The CDR3 protein is CASSLPGQGDGQYF. The DNA read from the CDR3 is TGTGCCAGCAGCTTACCGGGACAGGGAGATGGT.

Worth noting for this clone: The read falls 3 residues short of the CDR3 end, and the missing part is taken from the germline J gene. The rearrangement uses TRBV6-2 or TRBV6-3 and TRBJ2-1; TRBD2 is a possible D gene (5 bases). This CDR3 contains 12 residues. Looked up from germline, CDR1 is MNHEY and CDR2 is SVGEGT. The V gene lost 5 bases and the J gene lost 6 bases, with 8 bases spanning the gap. The covered CDR3 bases are TGTGCCAGCAGTGCCAGCGGCAATGAG. Translated: CASSASGNE. The full CDR3 protein reads CASSASGNEQFF.

A note on this clone: From the germline J gene comes the end of the CDR3, since the read stops 3 residues before it. The chain carries TRBV20-1 and TRBJ2-5, with 12 bases aligning to TRBD2. J lost 3 bases, V lost 6 bases, and 14 bases had no gene match. The CDR3 totals 17 residues. Per germline, CDR1 DFQATT and CDR2 SNEGSKA (reference sequence). CDR3 DNA, as far as it was read: TGCAGTGCGATCCCTATTGGACTAGCGGGGAAGGAAGAGACC. Translated, it gives CSAIPIGLAGKEET. The full CDR3 sequence reads CSAIPIGLAGKEETQYF.

As to this clone: The CDR3 goes on 3 residues after the read ends, and that part is filled in from the germline J gene. This chain joins TRBV10-3 and TRBJ1-5; 10 bases align to TRBD1. Germline trimming cut 0 bases from V and 5 bases from J; bases unmatched to any gene: 1. Germline CDR1 reads ENHRY; CDR2 reads SYGVKD. The CDR3 contains 15 residues. The CDR3: CAISESGTGDQPQHF. CDR3 DNA (partial): TGTGCCATCAGTGAGTCCGGGACAGGGGATCAGCCC.

Concerning this clone: The read falls 3 residues short of the CDR3 end, and the missing part is taken from the germline J gene. The chain uses TRBV9 and TRBJ2-7, with a weak D call TRBD2 (6 bases). Per germline, CDR1 SGDLS and CDR2 YYNGEE. V lost 0 bases and J lost 6, with 16 bases in between. The CDR3 is 15 amino acids. The CDR3 protein is CASSVEPGLPGEQYF. Partial CDR3 DNA: TGTGCCAGCAGCGTAGAACCGGGACTTCCCGGCGAG.

Comment on this clone: The read stops 3 residues short of the end of the CDR3; the missing end is completed from the germline J gene. The chain combines TRBV30 with TRBJ1-1, with 9 bases fitting TRBD1. With 2 bases clipped from V and 5 bases from J, the junction kept 18 bases outside the gene matches. This CDR3 is 18 amino acids long. Germline values: CDR1 GTSNPN, CDR2 SVGIG (reference sequence). This CDR3 reads CAWSPRRVLDRGGTEAFF. The CDR3 bases that were read are TGTGCCTGGAGTCCCCGGCGCGTGCTGGACAGGGGAGGAACTGAA.